This T cell receptor beta chain emerged from a study of blood T cell repertoires in COVID-19. Study-level background: The United States, Italy and Spain were the sources of the acute and convalescent COVID-19 samples.

The CDR3 is made up of 15 amino acids. The ends were cut back, 0 bases at V and 2 bases at J, with 9 bases in the middle. The germline V gene has CDR1 SGHDN and CDR2 FVKESK. Enrolled through a virtual design, the participants were between roughly 18 and 90 years of age and came from 24 US areas. Two consecutive negative NP/OP PCR tests, clearance, or resolved symptoms defined Cohort 3 recovery. Only in-frame clones appear in the TCRdb table, and some are missing; sequencing was by immunoSEQ multiplex PCR. The data show around 390,000 clones, about 87% seen once. Sequenced sample: PBMCs or T cells enriched from blood (not recorded which). The V and J genes are TRBV14 and TRBJ2-3; D unresolved. This clonotype was obtained from a woman aged 45-59 years who had recovered from COVID-19. This chain's CDR3 is CASSQEYSFTDTQYF. CDR3 bases: TGTGCCAGCAGCCAAGAATACAGCTTCACAGATACGCAGTATTTT.